This TCR beta chain was profiled in a study of T cell responses to AZD1222 COVID-19 vaccine. Overall study: Pooling covered second doses at about 4 or about 12 weeks.

With respect to this clone: Its antigen is not identified.

Whole-study results and caveats: Repertoire samples came only from after the peak T cell response. At study baseline, merely more than 5 AZD1222 recipients were seropositive. The donor group comprised mostly white British people and more females; the analysis possibly underestimated clonal diversity.

The CDR3 is made up of 14 amino acids. Trimming removed 0 bases at V and 4 bases at J, with 7 bases between. The germline V gene encodes CDR1 SGHRS and CDR2 YFSETQ. Here immunoSEQ multiplex PCR was the method, and the copy in TCRdb shows in-frame clones only, minus some. The sample holds 88,000 or so clones, 89% seen once. The sequences come from peripheral blood, collected on day 0 of AZD1222 vaccination. The clonotype comes from an adult in good health. This chain connects TRBV5-1 to TRBJ2-2, with D uncertain. The CDR3 region has the DNA TGCGCCAGCAGCTTGGAACAACGCACCGGGGAGCTGTTTTTT. Amino acids: CASSLEQRTGELFF.